A selection of T cell receptor beta chains follows, all from one sample in a study of cytomegalovirus exposure and HLA in healthy donors. Produced via immunoSEQ multiplex PCR; TCRdb's table is partial and in-frame only. This table holds about 150,000 clones. Sequencing was performed on PBMCs. The receptors were gathered from a woman aged 50 to 60 in good health and CMV-seronegative. The CDR3 runs from the conserved cysteine through the conserved F or W. The D gene is left open where the match is weak.

D gene,J gene,V gene,CDR3 protein,CDR3 DNA
TRBD1,TRBJ1-2,TRBV5-8,CASSLGHRQGRGYTF,TGTGCCAGCAGCTTGGGTCACCGACAGGGCAGAGGCTACACCTTC
-,TRBJ1-1,TRBV4-1,CASSHRRGADTEAFF,TGCGCCAGCAGCCACCGCCGGGGGGCGGACACTGAAGCTTTCTTT
-,TRBJ2-3,TRBV7-7,CASSLLAGTTDTQYF,TGTGCCAGCAGCTTATTGGCGGGAACCACAGATACGCAGTATTTT
-,TRBJ2-1,TRBV6-1,CASRNRDSQFF,TGTGCCAGCAGGAACAGGGATTCGCAGTTCTTC
TRBD1,TRBJ2-7,TRBV4-1,CASSQVSGTAYEQYF,TGCGCCAGCAGCCAGGTATCCGGGACAGCCTACGAGCAGTACTTC
-,TRBJ2-5,TRBV11-1,CASSLRRGWQETQYF,TGTGCCAGCAGCTTACGGCGGGGTTGGCAAGAGACCCAGTACTTC
-,TRBJ1-5,TRBV30,CAWSSRGGSQHF,TGTGCCTGGAGTTCCAGAGGAGGATCCCAGCATTTT
-,TRBJ2-7,TRBV4-2,CASSHRDGEYHEQYF,TGTGCCAGCAGCCATCGGGATGGGGAATACCACGAGCAGTACTTC
TRBD1,TRBJ1-2,TRBV6-5,CASSSGQVYGYTF,TGTGCCAGCAGCTCGGGACAGGTATACGGCTACACCTTC
TRBD2,TRBJ2-7,TRBV5-4,CASSLVLSSGSHEQYF,TGTGCCAGCAGCTTGGTATTATCTAGCGGGAGCCACGAGCAGTACTTC
-,TRBJ1-6,TRBV6-1,CASSGLQPSTPLHF,TGTGCCAGCAGTGGACTACAGCCGTCAACACCCCTCCACTTT
TRBD1,TRBJ2-7,TRBV13,CASSDRDRVYEQYF,TGTGCCAGCAGCGACCGGGACAGGGTTTACGAGCAGTACTTC
-,TRBJ1-2,TRBV14,CASSPQREERGYTF,TGTGCCAGCAGCCCACAGAGGGAAGAAAGAGGCTACACCTTC
-,TRBJ1-6,TRBV7-3,CASSLSGDNSPLHF,TGTGCCAGCAGCTTATCGGGGGATAATTCACCCCTCCACTTT
TRBD2,TRBJ2-7,TRBV4-1,CASSQAGGPFEQYF,TGCGCCAGCAGCCAAGCGGGAGGGCCCTTCGAGCAGTACTTC
TRBD1,TRBJ2-7,TRBV11-2,CASSRGRPEQYF,TGTGCCAGCAGTAGGGGGCGGCCCGAGCAGTACTTC
TRBD2,TRBJ2-1,TRBV5-6,CASSLRAGGVNEQFF,TGTGCCAGCAGCTTGCGAGCGGGAGGGGTCAATGAGCAGTTCTTC